A single sample is the source of the 17 T cell receptor beta chains below, sequenced in a study of blood T cell repertoires in COVID-19. Only in-frame clones appear in the TCRdb table, and some are missing; sequencing was by immunoSEQ multiplex PCR. The table records around 700,000 clones, about nine tenths of them present only once. Sequenced: peripheral blood. The receptors were gathered from a woman younger than 30 with acute or convalescent COVID-19.

This rearrangement joins TRBV5-6 to TRBJ1-1; a possible D gene is TRBD1 (6 bases). The germline V gene encodes CDR1 SGHDT and CDR2 YYEEEE. Trimming took 2 bases from V and 7 from J, leaving 12 bases between them. The CDR3 sequence is 13 residues long. As DNA, the CDR3 is TGTGCCAGCAGCTTTACTACAGGGAATGAAGCTTTCTTT. Its translation is CASSFTTGNEAFF.

The genes are TRBV6-5 and TRBJ1-5; 8 positions match TRBD1. CDR1 is MNHEY and CDR2 is SVGAGI in the germline V gene. The trim removed 6 bases at V and 7 bases at J, leaving 5 bases unmatched. The CDR3 runs to 13 residues. CDR3 sequence reads: CASRGQVAQPQHF. The CDR3 nucleotides read TGTGCCAGCAGGGGACAGGTGGCCCAGCCCCAGCATTTT.

The chain combines TRBV7-2 with TRBJ2-7; 9 bases agree with TRBD1. CDR1 and CDR2 (germline): SGHTA, FQGNSA. The length of the CDR3 is 14 residues. V lost 3 bases to trimming and J lost 4 bases; unmatched junction nucleotides: 4. This CDR3 is CASSFTGGEYEQYF. As DNA, the CDR3 is TGTGCCAGCAGCTTCACAGGGGGCGAATACGAGCAGTACTTC.

The chain joins TRBV6-2 or TRBV6-3 to TRBJ1-4; 7 bases are a match to TRBD1. Germline CDR1 reads MNHEY; CDR2 reads SVGEGT. The CDR3 covers 16 residues. V was clipped by 5 bases and J by 0 bases; unmatched bases: 6. Written as DNA, the CDR3 is TGTGCCAGCAGTCATCGGGACAGATCAACTAATGAAAAACTGTTTTTT. Translated: CASSHRDRSTNEKLFF.

The rearrangement uses TRBV6-1 and TRBJ1-1; D remains unclear. CDR3 length: 13 residues. The V end was cut by 3 bases, the J end by 3 bases, with 8 bases between. The germline V gene has CDR1 MNHNS and CDR2 SASEGT. CDR3 DNA: TGTGCCAGCAGTGATTATAGAGACACTGAAGCTTTCTTT. It encodes CASSDYRDTEAFF.

The chain combines TRBV11-2 with TRBJ1-3; no clear D. The CDR3 spans 16 residues. Germline V gene data show CDR1 as SGHAT and CDR2 as FQNNGV. V was clipped by 4 bases and J by 0 bases, with 13 bases between them. CDR3 coding DNA: TGTGCCAGCAGCTATGGCTTCAGTACCTCTGGAAACACCATATATTTT. Translation: CASSYGFSTSGNTIYF.

This sequence joins TRBV5-6 and TRBJ2-6, with a weak D call TRBD2 (6 bases). The CDR3 covers 16 residues. Trimming cost V 3 bases and J 4 bases, with 14 bases left between them. Germline-derived CDR1 and CDR2 are SGHDT and YYEEEE. The CDR3 reads CASSSWGESGANVLTF. CDR3 DNA: TGTGCCAGCAGCTCTTGGGGGGAATCCGGGGCCAACGTCCTGACTTTC.

The V gene is TRBV15, the J gene TRBJ1-4; D might be TRBD1 (5 bases). This CDR3 contains 14 residues. The germline V gene has CDR1 LNHNV and CDR2 YYDKDF (reference sequence). Between the trimmed V and J ends, which lost 5 bases and 7 bases, there was a span of 14 bases. CDR3 bases: TGTGCCACCAGCTCCCGGGGGTCGTCTGAAAAACTGTTTTTT. It codes for CATSSRGSSEKLFF.

V usage is TRBV27 and J usage is TRBJ1-2; D is uncertain. Germline values: CDR1 MNHEY, CDR2 SMNVEV (reference sequence). The V end was cut by 8 bases, the J end by 8 bases, with 12 bases between. The CDR3 is 11 residues long. The CDR3 reads CASPSMRGYTF. The CDR3, as DNA: TGTGCCAGCCCCTCGATGCGGGGCTACACCTTC.

The chain is built from TRBV7-2 and TRBJ1-5; tentative D call: TRBD1 (6 bases). V dropped 1 base and J dropped 5 bases, with 15 bases sitting between them. Germline CDR1 is SGHTA and CDR2 is FQGNSA. The CDR3 has 16 amino acids. The CDR3, as DNA: TGTGCCAGCAGCTTAGTCAGACCGGGGGGGCATCAGCCCCAGCATTTT. The encoded protein is CASSLVRPGGHQPQHF.

The V gene is TRBV29-1, the J gene TRBJ2-7; 8 bases are shared with TRBD1. J lost 2 bases, V lost 5 bases, and 11 bases had no gene match. Germline values: CDR1 SQVTM, CDR2 ANQGSEA. This CDR3 contains 15 residues. CDR3 in amino acids: CSVTGWQGATYEQYF. The CDR3 coding sequence is TGCAGCGTTACCGGCTGGCAGGGGGCCACCTACGAGCAGTACTTC.

Worth noting for this clone: This sample also contains other DNA sequences that code for the same CDR3. The rearrangement uses TRBV12-3 or TRBV12-4 and TRBJ2-7; D unclear. CDR3 size: 12 residues. Trimming left V 3 bases short and J 3 bases short, with 6 bases between. The CDR3 here is CASSFTGYEQYF. CDR3 DNA sequence: TGTGCCAGCAGTTTTACGGGCTACGAGCAGTACTTC.

The chain combines TRBV27 with TRBJ2-2, with TRBD2 matching 8 bases. J lost 5 bases, V lost 5 bases, and 4 bases had no gene match. This CDR3 comprises 14 residues. The germline V gene encodes CDR1 MNHEY and CDR2 SMNVEV (reference sequence). The CDR3 protein is CASSPQRGTGELFF. CDR3 coding DNA: TGTGCCAGCAGTCCCCAGCGGGGGACCGGGGAGCTGTTTTTT.

Written as DNA, the CDR3 is TGTGCCAGCAGCCCGAGGGCGGGGGAGCAGTACTTC. It specifies CASSPRAGEQYF. This chain links TRBV6-5 with TRBJ2-7, with D tentatively TRBD2 (6 bases). The germline CDR1 and CDR2 sequences are MNHEY and SVGAGI. V was shortened by 6 bases and J by 7 bases, with 13 bases between the two germline ends. This CDR3 has 12 residues.

The chain couples TRBV5-1 to TRBJ2-1; 9 bases line up with TRBD1. Germline V gene lookup returns CDR1 SGHRS and CDR2 YFSETQ. The CDR3 extends over 19 amino acids. V shed 4 bases and J 7 bases; nucleotides not matched to a gene: 21. The CDR3 region has the DNA TGCGCCAGCAGCGCAAACCGGGACAGGGCACGCGTCGTGGGGAATGAGCAGTTCTTC. This codes for CASSANRDRARVVGNEQFF.

The chain is built from TRBV7-9 and TRBJ2-7, with 9 bases that match TRBD2. From germline, CDR1 is SEHNR and CDR2 FQNEAQ (reference sequence). The CDR3 covers 14 residues. Trimming took 4 bases from V and 2 from J; bases not matched to a gene: 3. DNA for the CDR3: TGTGCCAGCAGCTCCCTAGCGGGGACCTACGAGCAGTACTTC. This codes for CASSSLAGTYEQYF.

The chain joins TRBV5-6 to TRBJ1-1; weak D call: TRBD1 (6 bases). This CDR3 is built from 13 residues. Germline V gene sequence: CDR1 SGHDT, CDR2 YYEEEE. With 3 bases removed from V and 6 bases from J, the gap between germline ends came to 12 bases. CDR3 sequence: CASSSGVSAEAFF. The CDR3 DNA reads TGTGCCAGCAGCTCAGGGGTAAGTGCTGAAGCTTTCTTT. Supplemented by reference TRBV5-6 and TRBJ1-1, the full variable domain reads DAGVTQSPTHLIKTRGQQVTLRCSPKSGHDTVSWYQQALGQGPQFIFQYYEEEERQRGNFPDRFSGHQFPNYSSELNVNALLLGDSALYLCASSSGVSAEAFFGQGTRLTVV.